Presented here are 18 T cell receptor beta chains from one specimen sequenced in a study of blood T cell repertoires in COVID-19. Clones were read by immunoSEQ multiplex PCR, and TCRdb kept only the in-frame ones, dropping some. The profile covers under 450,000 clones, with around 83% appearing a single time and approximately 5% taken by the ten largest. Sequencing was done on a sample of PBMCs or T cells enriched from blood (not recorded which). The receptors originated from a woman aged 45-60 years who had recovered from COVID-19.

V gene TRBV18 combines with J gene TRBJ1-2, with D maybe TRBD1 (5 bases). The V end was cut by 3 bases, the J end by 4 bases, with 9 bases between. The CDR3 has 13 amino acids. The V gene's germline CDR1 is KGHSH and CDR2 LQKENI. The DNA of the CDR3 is TGTGCCAGCTCACCGGGGGGGGGCTATGGCTACACCTTC. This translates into CASSPGGGYGYTF.

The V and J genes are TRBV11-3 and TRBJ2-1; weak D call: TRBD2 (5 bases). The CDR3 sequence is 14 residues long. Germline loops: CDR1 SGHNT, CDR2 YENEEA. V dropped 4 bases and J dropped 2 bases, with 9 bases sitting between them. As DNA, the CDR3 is TGTGCCAGCAGCTCTAGCCCCACCTACAATGAGCAGTTCTTC. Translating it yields CASSSSPTYNEQFF.

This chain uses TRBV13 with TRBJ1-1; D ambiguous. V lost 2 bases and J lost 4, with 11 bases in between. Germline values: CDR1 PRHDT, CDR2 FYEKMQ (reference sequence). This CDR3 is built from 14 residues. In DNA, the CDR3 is TGTGCCAGCAGCTTAAATCGGGGAGTCACTGAAGCTTTCTTT. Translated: CASSLNRGVTEAFF.

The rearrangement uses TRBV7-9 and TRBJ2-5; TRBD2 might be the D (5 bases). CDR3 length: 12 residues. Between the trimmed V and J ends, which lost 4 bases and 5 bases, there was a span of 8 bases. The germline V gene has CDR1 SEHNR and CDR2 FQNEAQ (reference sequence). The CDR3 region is CASSSSTETQYF. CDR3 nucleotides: TGTGCCAGCAGCTCTAGCACGGAGACCCAGTACTTC.

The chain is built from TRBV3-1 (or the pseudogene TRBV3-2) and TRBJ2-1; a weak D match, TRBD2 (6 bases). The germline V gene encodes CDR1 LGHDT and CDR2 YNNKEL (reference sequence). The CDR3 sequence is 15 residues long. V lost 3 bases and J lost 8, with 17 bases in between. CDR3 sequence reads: CASSHAPGTSHEQFF. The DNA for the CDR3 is TGTGCCAGCAGCCATGCTCCCGGGACTTCACATGAGCAGTTCTTC.

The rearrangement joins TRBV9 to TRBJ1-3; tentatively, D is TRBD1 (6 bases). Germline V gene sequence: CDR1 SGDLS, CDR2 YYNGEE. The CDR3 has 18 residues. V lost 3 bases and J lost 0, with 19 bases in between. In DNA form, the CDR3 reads TGTGCCAGCAGCGCGGCCGGGACATCTTCACTCTCTGGAAACACCATATATTTT. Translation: CASSAAGTSSLSGNTIYF.

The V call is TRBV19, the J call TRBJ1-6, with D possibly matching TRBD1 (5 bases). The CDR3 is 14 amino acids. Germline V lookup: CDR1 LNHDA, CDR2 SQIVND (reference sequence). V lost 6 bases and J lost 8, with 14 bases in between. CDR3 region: CASRAGISYSPLHF. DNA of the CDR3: TGTGCCAGTAGGGCAGGGATAAGTTATTCACCCCTCCACTTT.

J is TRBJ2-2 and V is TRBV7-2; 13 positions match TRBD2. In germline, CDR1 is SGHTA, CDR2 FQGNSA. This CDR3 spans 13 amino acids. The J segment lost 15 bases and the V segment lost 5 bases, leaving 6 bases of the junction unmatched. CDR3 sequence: CASSGTSGIEVFF. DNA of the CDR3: TGTGCCAGCAGCGGGACTAGCGGGATCGAGGTGTTTTTT.

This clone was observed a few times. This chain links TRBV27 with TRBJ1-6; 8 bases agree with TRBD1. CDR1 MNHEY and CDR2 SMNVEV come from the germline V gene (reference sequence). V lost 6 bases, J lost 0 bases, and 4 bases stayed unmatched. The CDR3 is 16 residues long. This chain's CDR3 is CASRYRGSSYNSPLHF. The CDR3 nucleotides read TGTGCCAGCAGATACAGGGGGAGCTCCTATAATTCACCCCTCCACTTT.

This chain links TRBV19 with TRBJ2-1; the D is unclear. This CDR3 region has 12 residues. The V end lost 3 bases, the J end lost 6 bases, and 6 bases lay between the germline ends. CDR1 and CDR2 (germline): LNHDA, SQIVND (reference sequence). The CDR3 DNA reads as TGTGCCAGTAGTATGGGCAGCAATGAGCAGTTCTTC. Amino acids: CASSMGSNEQFF.

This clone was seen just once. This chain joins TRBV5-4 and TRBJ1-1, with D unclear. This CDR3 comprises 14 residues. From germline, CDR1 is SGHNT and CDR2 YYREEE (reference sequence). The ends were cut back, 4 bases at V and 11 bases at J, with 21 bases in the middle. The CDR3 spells CASSVASTAGDAFF. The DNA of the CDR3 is TGTGCCAGCAGCGTAGCATCCACGGCGGGTGATGCTTTCTTT.

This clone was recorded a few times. CDR3 sequence reads: CASSLSAGRSSYNEQFF. CDR3 in DNA: TGTGCCAGCAGCTTAAGCGCCGGGAGAAGCTCCTACAATGAGCAGTTCTTC. This chain links TRBV5-5 with TRBJ2-1; possible D gene TRBD2, 6 bases. The CDR3 is made up of 17 amino acids. Germline CDR1 is SGHKS and CDR2 is YYEKEE (reference sequence). Trimming shortened V by 2 bases and J by 0 bases, and 15 bases separated the two germline ends.

CDR3 residues: CSAAGDYGYTF. The CDR3 DNA is TGCAGTGCTGCCGGGGACTATGGCTACACCTTC. V gene TRBV20-1 combines with J gene TRBJ1-2; no firm D call. This CDR3 is 11 amino acids long. The V end was cut by 5 bases, the J end by 3 bases, with 7 bases between. CDR1 and CDR2 from the germline V gene are DFQATT and SNEGSKA (reference sequence).

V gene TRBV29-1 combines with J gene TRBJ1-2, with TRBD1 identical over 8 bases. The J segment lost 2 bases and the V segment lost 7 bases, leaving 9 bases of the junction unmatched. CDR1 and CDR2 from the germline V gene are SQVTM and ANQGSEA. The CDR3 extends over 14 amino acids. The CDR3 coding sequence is TGCAGCGCAATAAACAGGGGGATAAACTATGGCTACACCTTC. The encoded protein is CSAINRGINYGYTF. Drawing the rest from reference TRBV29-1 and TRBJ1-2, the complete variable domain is SAVISQKPSRDICQRGTSLTIQCQVDSQVTMMFWYRQQPGQSLTLIATANQGSEATYESGFVIDKFPISRPNLTFSTLTVSNMSPEDSSIYLCSAINRGINYGYTFGSGTRLTVV.

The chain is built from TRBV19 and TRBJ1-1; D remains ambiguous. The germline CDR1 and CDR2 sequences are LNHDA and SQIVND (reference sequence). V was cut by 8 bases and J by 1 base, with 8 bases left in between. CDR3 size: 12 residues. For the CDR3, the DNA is TGTGCCAGTTCGATGGCGAACACTGAAGCTTTCTTT. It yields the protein CASSMANTEAFF. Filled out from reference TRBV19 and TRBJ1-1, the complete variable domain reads DGGITQSPKYLFRKEGQNVTLSCEQNLNHDAMYWYRQDPGQGLRLIYYSQIVNDFQKGDIAEGYSVSREKKESFPLTVTSAQKNPTAFYLCASSMANTEAFFGQGTRLTVV.

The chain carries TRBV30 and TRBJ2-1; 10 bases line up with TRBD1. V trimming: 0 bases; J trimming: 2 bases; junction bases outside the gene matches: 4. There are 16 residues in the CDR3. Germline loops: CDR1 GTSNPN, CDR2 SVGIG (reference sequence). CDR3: CAWSVRTGGPYNEQFF. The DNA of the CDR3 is TGTGCCTGGAGTGTACGGACAGGGGGTCCCTACAATGAGCAGTTCTTC.

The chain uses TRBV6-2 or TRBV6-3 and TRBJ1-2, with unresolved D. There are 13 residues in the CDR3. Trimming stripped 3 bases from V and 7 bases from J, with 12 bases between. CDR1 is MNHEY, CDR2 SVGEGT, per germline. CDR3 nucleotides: TGTGCCAGCAGTTATCGGTCCCCAGGTGGCTACACCTTC. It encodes CASSYRSPGGYTF.

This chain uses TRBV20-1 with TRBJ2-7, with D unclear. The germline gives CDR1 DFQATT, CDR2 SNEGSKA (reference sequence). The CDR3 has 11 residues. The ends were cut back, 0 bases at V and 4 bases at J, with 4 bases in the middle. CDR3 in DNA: TGCAGTGCTAGAGACCCTTACGAGCAGTACTTC. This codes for CSARDPYEQYF.